This passage covers 22 T cell receptor beta chains from one sample sequenced in a study of a mutant IDH1 vaccine in newly diagnosed glioma. Time point here: baseline, week 1 (first vaccination visit). The sample's treatment: pre-vaccination baseline after standard-of-care therapy. Generated by immunoSEQ multiplex PCR, the TCRdb table keeps only in-frame clones and is missing some. The table records about 46,000 clones, about three quarters of them present only once. Sequenced here: PBMCs, sampled from a glioma patient treated with radiotherapy, temozolomide or both. These receptors all stem from a woman aged 40 to 50 with glioma.

A single count supports this clone. V usage is TRBV18 and J usage is TRBJ2-7; D uncertain. Germline CDR1 and CDR2: KGHSH and LQKENI. The CDR3 spans 14 residues. The V end lost 5 bases, the J end lost 4 bases, and 15 bases lay between the germline ends. This CDR3 is CASSSLTDGYEQYF. The DNA for the CDR3 is TGTGCCAGCTCATCTTTAACGGACGGGTACGAGCAGTACTTC.

This clone appeared a few times. The chain has TRBV5-1 and TRBJ1-5, with no clear D. Per germline, CDR1 SGHRS and CDR2 YFSETQ. Between the trimmed V and J ends, which lost 6 bases and 4 bases, there was a span of 17 bases. The CDR3 has 15 residues. The CDR3 nucleotides are TGCGCCAGCACATCTGGATCGGTGTCAAATCAGCCCCAGCATTTT. Translated: CASTSGSVSNQPQHF.

A few counts support this clone. The same CDR3 also results from other DNA sequences found in this sample. The chain joins TRBV7-9 to TRBJ1-2, with D maybe TRBD1 (5 bases). The length of the CDR3 is 13 residues. The germline gives CDR1 SEHNR, CDR2 FQNEAQ (reference sequence). Deletions cut 5 bases from V and 0 bases from J, with 7 bases between. The chain's CDR3 is CASSLTANYGYTF. In nucleotides, the CDR3 is TGTGCCAGCAGCCTGACAGCTAACTATGGCTACACCTTC.

The V gene is TRBV5-1, the J gene TRBJ2-1; D gene uncertain. This CDR3 region has 12 residues. CDR1 and CDR2 from the germline V gene are SGHRS and YFSETQ. Trimming took off 1 base at V and 8 bases at J, with 7 bases between the two ends. CDR3 region: CASSLNRYEQFF. In DNA form, the CDR3 reads TGCGCCAGCAGCTTGAATCGGTATGAGCAGTTCTTC.

The table lists this clone with a count of one. The J gene is TRBJ2-3, the V gene TRBV6-6, with D possibly TRBD2 on 6 matching bases. The CDR3 has 15 amino acids. Trimming left V 2 bases short and J 2 bases short, with 11 bases between. The V gene's germline CDR1 is MNHNY and CDR2 SVGAGI (reference sequence). CDR3 sequence reads: CASSYGGTVTDTQYF. The CDR3, as DNA: TGTGCCAGCAGTTACGGGGGGACGGTCACAGATACGCAGTATTTT.

The rearrangement joins TRBV7-2 to TRBJ1-1, with D tentatively TRBD1 (5 bases). The CDR3 contains 14 residues. The V gene lost 4 bases and the J gene lost 7 bases, with 16 bases spanning the gap. Per the germline V gene, CDR1 is SGHTA and CDR2 is FQGNSA. The CDR3 nucleotides are TGTGCCAGCAGCTACCGGGGCCTCTTCAGTGAAGCTTTCTTT. Its protein is CASSYRGLFSEAFF.

This rearrangement joins TRBV9 to TRBJ1-1; D uncertain. The CDR3 runs 14 residues. Germline values: CDR1 SGDLS, CDR2 YYNGEE. V was clipped by 0 bases and J by 5 bases, with 11 bases between them. The CDR3 sequence is CASSVAVVGTEAFF. CDR3 sequence (DNA): TGTGCCAGCAGCGTAGCGGTTGTGGGGACTGAAGCTTTCTTT.

This chain joins TRBV21-1 and TRBJ2-2; the D segment call TRBD2 is taken from the table without a DNA check. TRBV21-1 is noted as a pseudogene. There are 15 residues in the CDR3. CDR3 loop: CASSTLAGVTGELFF. In DNA form, the CDR3 reads TGTGCCAGCAGCACACTGGCGGGGGTTACCGGGGAGCTGTTTTTT.

This chain links TRBV5-8 with TRBJ1-1; perhaps TRBD1 as D (5 bases). From germline, CDR1 is SGHTS and CDR2 YDEGEE. The CDR3 consists of 13 residues. Between the trimmed V and J ends, which lost 3 bases and 2 bases, there was a span of 8 bases. The chain's CDR3 is CASSYDSNTEAFF. The CDR3 DNA follows: TGTGCCAGCAGCTATGACAGTAACACTGAAGCTTTCTTT.

The chain joins TRBV5-5 to TRBJ2-5; maybe TRBD2 (5 bases). The CDR3 length is 15 residues. CDR1 SGHKS and CDR2 YYEKEE come from the germline V gene (reference sequence). V lost 2 bases, J lost 2 bases, and 13 bases lay in between. The CDR3 here is CASSFGWTPQETQYF. CDR3 DNA: TGTGCCAGCAGCTTCGGATGGACTCCACAAGAGACCCAGTACTTC.

The rearrangement links TRBV30 to TRBJ2-7; tentatively, D is TRBD2 (6 bases). V dropped 1 base and J dropped 1 base, with 8 bases sitting between them. Germline-derived CDR1 and CDR2 are GTSNPN and SVGIG (reference sequence). This CDR3 has 13 amino acids. The CDR3 DNA follows: TGTGCCTGGAGTGCCGGGACTTCCTACGAGCAGTACTTC. Translated, it gives CAWSAGTSYEQYF.

This clone was seen only a few times. The chain uses TRBV9 and TRBJ1-5, with D tentatively TRBD1 (5 bases). Germline-derived CDR1 and CDR2 are SGDLS and YYNGEE. V was shortened by 3 bases and J by 3 bases, with 13 bases between the two germline ends. The CDR3 covers 15 residues. In DNA form, the CDR3 reads TGTGCCAGCAGCGGTTCCGGGACGTTCAATCAGCCCCAGCATTTT. Its protein is CASSGSGTFNQPQHF.

The chain joins TRBV9 to TRBJ1-4; 9 bases match TRBD1. Trimming at V came to 3 bases and at J to 7 bases, leaving 10 bases not matched to a gene. The length of the CDR3 is 16 residues. Germline-derived CDR1 and CDR2 are SGDLS and YYNGEE. CDR3 amino acids: CASSESYRGLGEKLFF. The CDR3 DNA sequence: TGTGCCAGCAGCGAATCCTACAGGGGGCTAGGTGAAAAACTGTTTTTT. The full variable domain, completed using reference TRBV9 and TRBJ1-4, is DSGVTQTPKHLITATGQRVTLRCSPRSGDLSVYWYQQSLDQGLQFLIQYYNGEERAKGNILERFSAQQFPDLHSELNLSSLELGDSALYFCASSESYRGLGEKLFFGSGTQLSVL.

V is TRBV7-8 and J is TRBJ2-5; 9 bases fit TRBD2. CDR1 SGHVS and CDR2 FQNEAQ come from the germline V gene. This CDR3 has 15 amino acids. The V and J ends lost 3 bases and 10 bases, in that order; junction bases with no gene match: 12. CDR3 DNA: TGTGCCAGCAGCTTCGGAAGCGGGGGGCCCCGGAGCCAGTACTTC. Encoded protein: CASSFGSGGPRSQYF.

This clone has only one observation. The gene calls are TRBV6-1 and TRBJ1-1, with unresolved D. CDR1 is MNHNS and CDR2 is SASEGT in the germline V gene. V was clipped by 4 bases and J by 11 bases, with 8 bases between them. This CDR3 has 10 amino acids. CDR3 sequence (DNA): TGTGCCAGCAGTGTAGGCCCTGCTTTCTTT. As protein: CASSVGPAFF.

This sequence joins TRBV7-8 and TRBJ2-7; the D is unclear. CDR3 length: 13 residues. Germline CDR1 is SGHVS and CDR2 is FQNEAQ. V was trimmed by 2 bases and J by 3 bases, leaving 8 bases between them. In DNA, the CDR3 is TGTGCCAGCAGCTTAACCAGGTTCTACGAGCAGTACTTC. This sequence encodes CASSLTRFYEQYF.

V gene TRBV21-1 combines with J gene TRBJ1-5. TRBV21-1 is listed as a pseudogene. The CDR3 is 17 residues long. The CDR3 DNA sequence: TGTGCCAGCAGTGCCCGGGAGCCAAGAAGGTGCAATCAGCCCCAGCATTTT. As protein: CASSAREPRRCNQPQHF.

The V call is TRBV18, the J call TRBJ2-1; possibly TRBD1 for D (8 bases). The CDR3 has 16 amino acids. V was trimmed by 5 bases and J by 9 bases, leaving 23 bases between them. Germline assignment: CDR1 KGHSH and CDR2 LQKENI. The CDR3 sequence is CASSLRQGRDFAEQFF. The CDR3 bases are TGTGCCAGCTCATTACGACAGGGGAGGGATTTCGCTGAGCAGTTCTTC.

The chain uses TRBV29-1 and TRBJ1-1; no clear D gene. Trimming cost V 1 base and J 0 bases, with 6 bases left between them. CDR1 SQVTM and CDR2 ANQGSEA come from the germline V gene. This CDR3 is built from 13 residues. CDR3 protein: CSVEGRVNTEAFF. Here the CDR3 DNA reads TGCAGCGTTGAAGGGCGGGTGAACACTGAAGCTTTCTTT.

The V gene is TRBV2, the J gene TRBJ1-3, with D uncertain. CDR3 length equals 18 residues. The ends were cut back, 8 bases at V and 0 bases at J, with 23 bases in the middle. The V gene's germline CDR1 is SNHLY and CDR2 FYNNEI. The CDR3 nucleotides read TGTGCCAGCGCACACCGAATGGGCCCCGGCCTCTCTGGAAACACCATATATTTT. It encodes CASAHRMGPGLSGNTIYF.

The V gene is TRBV6-6, the J gene TRBJ2-2, with 8 positions matching TRBD1. J was trimmed by 2 bases and V by 7 bases; bases with no gene match: 9. Germline V CDR1 and CDR2: MNHNY, SVGAGI (reference sequence). The CDR3 consists of 16 residues. The CDR3 loop is CASKPRDRGNTGELFF. In DNA form, the CDR3 reads TGTGCCAGCAAGCCCCGAGACAGGGGAAACACCGGGGAGCTGTTTTTT.

The V and J genes are TRBV6-5 and TRBJ1-5; D remains unclear. Trimming took 2 bases from V and 5 from J, leaving 10 bases between them. Germline CDR1 and CDR2: MNHEY and SVGAGI. This CDR3 contains 14 residues. The CDR3 reads CASSYAEGDQPQHF. The CDR3, as DNA: TGTGCCAGCAGTTACGCGGAGGGAGATCAGCCCCAGCATTTT.